The sequence of this T cell receptor (beta chain) was determined in a study of regulatory T cells in long-lasting Graves disease. The overall study: To qualify as persistent, Graves' disease required over 5 years of antithyroid drugs with positive TSH receptor antibodies.

The length of the CDR3 is 14 residues. Germline values: CDR1 SNHLY, CDR2 FYNNEI. The trim removed 8 bases at V and 2 bases at J, leaving 5 bases unmatched. CDR3 regions were amplified by Arm-PCR using iRepertoire HTBI primers to build TCR beta libraries. TCRdb reprocessed the multiplex PCR reads via MiXCR and lists one record per CDR3 protein. The sample lists roughly 490,000 distinct CDR3 sequences, approximately 23% occurring once. This clonotype has a count of ten or more. Time point in this sample: persistent/refractory GD, antithyroid drugs over 5 years with positive TRAb. Scientists built the TCR library using RNA that was extracted from PBMCs. As collected, the peripheral blood samples measured 8 to 9 milliliters each and went into EDTA tubes.

The chain uses TRBV2 and TRBJ1-5, with TRBD1 identical over 8 bases. The material sequenced was peripheral blood mononuclear cells (PBMCs), taken when the disease was refractory, from a patient treated with antithyroid drugs. The clonotype was recovered from a female donor with Graves disease. CDR3 region: CASYRGTGNQPQHF. The DNA for the CDR3 is TGTGCCAGCTACAGGGGGACCGGCAATCAGCCCCAGCATTTT.